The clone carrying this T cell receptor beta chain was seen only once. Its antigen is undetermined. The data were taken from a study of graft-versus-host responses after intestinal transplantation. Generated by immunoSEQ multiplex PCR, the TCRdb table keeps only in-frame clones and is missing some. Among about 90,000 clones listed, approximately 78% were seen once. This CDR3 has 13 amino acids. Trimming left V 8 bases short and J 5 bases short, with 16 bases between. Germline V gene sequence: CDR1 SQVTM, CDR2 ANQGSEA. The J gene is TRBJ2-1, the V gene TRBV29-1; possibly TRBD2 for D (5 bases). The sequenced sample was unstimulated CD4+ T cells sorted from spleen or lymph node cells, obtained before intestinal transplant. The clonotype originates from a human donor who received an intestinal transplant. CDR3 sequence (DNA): TGCAGCTCTACTAGGTGGATCCACAATGAGCAGTTCTTC. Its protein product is CSSTRWIHNEQFF.